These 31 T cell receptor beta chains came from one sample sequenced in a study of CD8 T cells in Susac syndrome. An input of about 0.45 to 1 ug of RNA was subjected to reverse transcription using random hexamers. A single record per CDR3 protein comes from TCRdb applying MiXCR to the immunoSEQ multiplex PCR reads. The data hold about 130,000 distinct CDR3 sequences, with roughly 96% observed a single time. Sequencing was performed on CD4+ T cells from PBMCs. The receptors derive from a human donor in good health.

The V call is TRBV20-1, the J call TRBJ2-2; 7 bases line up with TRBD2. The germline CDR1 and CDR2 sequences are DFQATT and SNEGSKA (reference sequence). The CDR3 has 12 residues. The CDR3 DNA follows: TGCGCGGGCGGGAGGAACACCGGGGAGCTGTTTTTT. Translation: CAGGRNTGELFF.

The CDR3 DNA reads TGCAGTGCTAGCGGGCAGTTCCCCTACGAGCAGTACTTC. This gives the protein CSASGQFPYEQYF. This sequence joins TRBV20-1 and TRBJ2-7; no definite D call. Germline CDR1 and CDR2: DFQATT and SNEGSKA (reference sequence). With 3 bases removed from V and 2 bases from J, the gap between germline ends came to 11 bases. This CDR3 region has 13 residues.

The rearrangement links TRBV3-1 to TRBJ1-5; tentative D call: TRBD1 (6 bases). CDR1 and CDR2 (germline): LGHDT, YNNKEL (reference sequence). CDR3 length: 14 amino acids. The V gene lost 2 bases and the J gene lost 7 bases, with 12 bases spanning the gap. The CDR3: CASSQSTGIQPQHF. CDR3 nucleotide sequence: TGTGCCAGCAGCCAATCCACAGGGATCCAGCCCCAGCATTTT. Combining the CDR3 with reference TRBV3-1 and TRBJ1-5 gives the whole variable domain DTAVSQTPKYLVTQMGNDKSIKCEQNLGHDTMYWYKQDSKKFLKIMFSYNNKELIINETVPNRFSPKSPDKAHLNLHINSLELGDSAVYFCASSQSTGIQPQHFGDGTRLSIL.

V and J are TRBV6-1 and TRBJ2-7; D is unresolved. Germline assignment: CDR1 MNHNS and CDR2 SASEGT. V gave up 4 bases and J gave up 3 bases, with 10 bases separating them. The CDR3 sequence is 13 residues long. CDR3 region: CASSAARNYEQYF. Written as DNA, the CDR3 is TGTGCCAGCAGTGCCGCCAGAAACTACGAGCAGTACTTC.

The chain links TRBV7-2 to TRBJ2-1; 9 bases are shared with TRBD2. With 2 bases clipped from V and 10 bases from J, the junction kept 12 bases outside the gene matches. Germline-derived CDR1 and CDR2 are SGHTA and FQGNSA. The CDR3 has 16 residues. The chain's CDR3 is CASSLSPAGGVSEQFF. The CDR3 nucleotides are TGTGCCAGCAGCTTAAGTCCAGCGGGAGGAGTTAGCGAGCAGTTCTTC.

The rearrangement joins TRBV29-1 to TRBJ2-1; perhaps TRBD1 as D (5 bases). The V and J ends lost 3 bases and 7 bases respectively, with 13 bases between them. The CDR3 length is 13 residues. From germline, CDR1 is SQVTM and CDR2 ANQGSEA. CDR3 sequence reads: CSVEGPQINEQFF. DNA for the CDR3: TGCAGCGTTGAGGGGCCGCAAATTAATGAGCAGTTCTTC.

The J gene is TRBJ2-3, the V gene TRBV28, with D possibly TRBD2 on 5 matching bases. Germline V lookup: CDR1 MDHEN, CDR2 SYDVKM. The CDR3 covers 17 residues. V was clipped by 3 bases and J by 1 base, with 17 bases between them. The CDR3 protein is CASSLGMRVRGTDTQYF. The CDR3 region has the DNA TGTGCCAGCAGTTTGGGCATGAGGGTGAGGGGCACAGATACGCAGTATTTT.

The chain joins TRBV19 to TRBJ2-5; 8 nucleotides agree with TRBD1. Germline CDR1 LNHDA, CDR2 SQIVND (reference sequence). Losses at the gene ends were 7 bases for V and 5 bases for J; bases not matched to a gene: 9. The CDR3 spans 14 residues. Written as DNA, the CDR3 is TGTGCCAGTACCTCCGGACAGGGAGTGGAGACCCAGTACTTC. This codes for CASTSGQGVETQYF.

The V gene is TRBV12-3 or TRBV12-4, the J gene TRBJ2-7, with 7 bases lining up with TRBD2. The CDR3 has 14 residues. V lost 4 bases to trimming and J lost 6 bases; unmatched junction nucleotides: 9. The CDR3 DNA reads TGTGCCAGCAGTTCCGGACTAGGAAAGGCCGAGCAGTACTTC. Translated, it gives CASSSGLGKAEQYF.

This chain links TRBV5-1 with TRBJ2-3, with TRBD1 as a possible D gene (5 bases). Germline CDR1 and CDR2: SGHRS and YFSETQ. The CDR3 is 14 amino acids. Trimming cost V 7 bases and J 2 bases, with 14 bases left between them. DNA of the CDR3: TGCGCCAGCGGGCAGGGTAGTCACACAGATACGCAGTATTTT. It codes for CASGQGSHTDTQYF.

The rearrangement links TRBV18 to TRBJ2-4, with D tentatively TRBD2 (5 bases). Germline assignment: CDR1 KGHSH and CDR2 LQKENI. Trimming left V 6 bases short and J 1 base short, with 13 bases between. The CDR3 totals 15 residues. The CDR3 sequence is CASSPPSGAKNIQYF. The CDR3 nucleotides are TGTGCCAGCTCCCCCCCATCGGGGGCCAAAAACATTCAGTACTTC.

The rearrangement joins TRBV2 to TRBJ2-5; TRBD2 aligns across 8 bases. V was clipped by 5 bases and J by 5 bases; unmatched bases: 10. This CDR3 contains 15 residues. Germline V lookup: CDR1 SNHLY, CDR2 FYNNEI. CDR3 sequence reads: CASSYSGLAGETQYF. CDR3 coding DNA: TGTGCCAGCAGTTATTCCGGACTAGCCGGGGAGACCCAGTACTTC.

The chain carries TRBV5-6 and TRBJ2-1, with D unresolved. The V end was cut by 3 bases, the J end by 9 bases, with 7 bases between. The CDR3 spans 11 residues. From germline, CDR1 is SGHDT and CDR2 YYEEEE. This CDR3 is CASSSTLEQFF. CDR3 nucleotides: TGTGCCAGCAGCTCGACTCTTGAGCAGTTCTTC.

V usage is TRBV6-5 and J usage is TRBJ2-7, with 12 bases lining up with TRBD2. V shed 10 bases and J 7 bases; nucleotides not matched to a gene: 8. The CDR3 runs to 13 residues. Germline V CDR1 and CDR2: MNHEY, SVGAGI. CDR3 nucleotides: TGTGCCACCGTCGGACTAGCGGGAAGTGAGCAGTACTTC. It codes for CATVGLAGSEQYF.

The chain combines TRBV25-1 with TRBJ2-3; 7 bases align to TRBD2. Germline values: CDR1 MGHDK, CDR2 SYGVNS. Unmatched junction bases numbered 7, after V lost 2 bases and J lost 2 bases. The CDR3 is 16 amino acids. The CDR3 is CASSEVAGVYTDTQYF. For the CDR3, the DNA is TGTGCCAGCAGTGAAGTGGCGGGAGTCTACACAGATACGCAGTATTTT. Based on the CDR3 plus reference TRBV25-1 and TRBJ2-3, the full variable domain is EADIYQTPRYLVIGTGKKITLECSQTMGHDKMYWYQQDPGMELHLIHYSYGVNSTEKGDLSSESTVSRIRTEHFPLTLESARPSHTSQYLCASSEVAGVYTDTQYFGPGTRLTVL.

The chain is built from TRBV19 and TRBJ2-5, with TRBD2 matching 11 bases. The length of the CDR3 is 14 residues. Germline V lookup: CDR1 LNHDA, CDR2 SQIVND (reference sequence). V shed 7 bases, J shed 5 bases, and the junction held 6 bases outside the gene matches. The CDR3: CASKTSGIGETQYF. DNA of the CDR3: TGTGCCAGTAAGACTAGCGGGATTGGCGAGACCCAGTACTTC.

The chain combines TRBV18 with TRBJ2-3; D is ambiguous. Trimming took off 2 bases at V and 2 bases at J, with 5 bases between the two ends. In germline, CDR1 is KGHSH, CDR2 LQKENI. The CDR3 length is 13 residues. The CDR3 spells CASSPSNTDTQYF. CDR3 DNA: TGTGCCAGCTCACCATCCAACACAGATACGCAGTATTTT.

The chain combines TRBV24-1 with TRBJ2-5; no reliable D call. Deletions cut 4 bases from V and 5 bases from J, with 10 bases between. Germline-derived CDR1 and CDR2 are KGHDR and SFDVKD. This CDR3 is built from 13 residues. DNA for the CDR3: TGTGCCACCAGTGACCCTCCGGCGGAGACCCAGTACTTC. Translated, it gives CATSDPPAETQYF.

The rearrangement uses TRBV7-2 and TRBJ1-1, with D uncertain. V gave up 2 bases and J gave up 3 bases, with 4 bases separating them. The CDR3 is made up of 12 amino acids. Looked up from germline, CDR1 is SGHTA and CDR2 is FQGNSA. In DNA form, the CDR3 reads TGTGCCAGCAGCTTACCCCACACTGAAGCTTTCTTT. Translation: CASSLPHTEAFF.

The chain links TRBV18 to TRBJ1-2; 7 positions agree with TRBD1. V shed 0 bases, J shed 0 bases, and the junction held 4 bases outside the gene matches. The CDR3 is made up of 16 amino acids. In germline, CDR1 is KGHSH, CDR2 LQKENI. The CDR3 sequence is CASSPPTGTANYGYTF. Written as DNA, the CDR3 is TGTGCCAGCTCACCACCCACCGGGACAGCTAACTATGGCTACACCTTC.

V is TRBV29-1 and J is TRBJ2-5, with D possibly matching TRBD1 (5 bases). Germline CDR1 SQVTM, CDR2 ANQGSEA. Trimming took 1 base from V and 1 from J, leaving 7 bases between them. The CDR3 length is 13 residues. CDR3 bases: TGCAGCGTTGAAGCAAGGGGCCAAGAGACCCAGTACTTC. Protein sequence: CSVEARGQETQYF.

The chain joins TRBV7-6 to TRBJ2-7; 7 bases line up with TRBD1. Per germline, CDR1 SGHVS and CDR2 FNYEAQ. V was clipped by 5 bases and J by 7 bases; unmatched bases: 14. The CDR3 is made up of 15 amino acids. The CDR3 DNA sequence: TGTGCCAGCAGCCCAGCCGCCGGGACAGTGGGTGAGCAGTACTTC. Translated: CASSPAAGTVGEQYF.

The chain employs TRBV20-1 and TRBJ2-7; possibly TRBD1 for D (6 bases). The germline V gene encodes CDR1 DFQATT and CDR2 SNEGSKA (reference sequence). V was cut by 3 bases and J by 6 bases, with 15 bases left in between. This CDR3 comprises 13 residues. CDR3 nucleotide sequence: TGCAGTGCTAGGACACAGGGAGTATTCGAGCAGTACTTC. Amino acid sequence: CSARTQGVFEQYF.

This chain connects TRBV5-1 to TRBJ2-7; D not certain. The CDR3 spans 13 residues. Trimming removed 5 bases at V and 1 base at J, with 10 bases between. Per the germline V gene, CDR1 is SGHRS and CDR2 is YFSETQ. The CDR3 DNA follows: TGCGCCAGCAGTGATCCGCCATCCTACGAGCAGTACTTC. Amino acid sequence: CASSDPPSYEQYF.

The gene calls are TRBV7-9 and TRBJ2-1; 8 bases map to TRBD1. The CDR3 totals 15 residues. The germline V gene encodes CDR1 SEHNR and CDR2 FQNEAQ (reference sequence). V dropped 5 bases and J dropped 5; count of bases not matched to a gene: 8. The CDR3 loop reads CASSRQGAGNNEQFF. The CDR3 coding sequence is TGTGCCAGCAGCCGTCAGGGGGCAGGTAACAATGAGCAGTTCTTC.

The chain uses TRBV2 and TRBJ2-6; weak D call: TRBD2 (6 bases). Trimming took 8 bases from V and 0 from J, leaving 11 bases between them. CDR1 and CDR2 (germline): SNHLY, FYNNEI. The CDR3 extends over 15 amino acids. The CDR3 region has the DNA TGTGCCAGCCAATTGACTAGCTCTGGGGCCAACGTCCTGACTTTC. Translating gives CASQLTSSGANVLTF. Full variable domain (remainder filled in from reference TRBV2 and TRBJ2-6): EPEVTQTPSHQVTQMGQEVILRCVPISNHLYFYWYRQILGQKVEFLVSFYNNEISEKSEIFDDQFSVERPDGSNFTLKIRSTKLEDSAMYFCASQLTSSGANVLTFGAGSRLTVL.

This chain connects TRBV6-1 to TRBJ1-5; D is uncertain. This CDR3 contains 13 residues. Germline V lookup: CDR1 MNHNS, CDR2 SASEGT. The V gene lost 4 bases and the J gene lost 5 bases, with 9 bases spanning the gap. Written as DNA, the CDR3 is TGTGCCAGCAGTGGAGGCGCGGATCAGCCCCAGCATTTT. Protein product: CASSGGADQPQHF.

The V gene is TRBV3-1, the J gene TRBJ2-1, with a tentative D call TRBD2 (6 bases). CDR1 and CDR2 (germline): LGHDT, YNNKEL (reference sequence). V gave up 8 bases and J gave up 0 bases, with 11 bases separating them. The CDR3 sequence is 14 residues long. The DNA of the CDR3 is TGTGCCAGCCTAGGGCGGGACTCCTACAATGAGCAGTTCTTC. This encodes CASLGRDSYNEQFF.

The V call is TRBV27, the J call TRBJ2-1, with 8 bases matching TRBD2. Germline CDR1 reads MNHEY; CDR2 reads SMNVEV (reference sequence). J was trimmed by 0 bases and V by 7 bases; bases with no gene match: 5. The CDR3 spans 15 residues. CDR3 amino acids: CASTGGRSSYNEQFF. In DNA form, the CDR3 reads TGTGCCAGCACTGGCGGGAGGTCCTCCTACAATGAGCAGTTCTTC.

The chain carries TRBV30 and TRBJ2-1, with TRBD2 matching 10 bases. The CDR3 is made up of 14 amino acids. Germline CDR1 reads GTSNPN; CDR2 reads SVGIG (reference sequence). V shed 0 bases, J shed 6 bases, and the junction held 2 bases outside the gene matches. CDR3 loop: CAWSVRLAGNEQFF. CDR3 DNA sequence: TGTGCCTGGAGTGTACGACTAGCGGGCAATGAGCAGTTCTTC.

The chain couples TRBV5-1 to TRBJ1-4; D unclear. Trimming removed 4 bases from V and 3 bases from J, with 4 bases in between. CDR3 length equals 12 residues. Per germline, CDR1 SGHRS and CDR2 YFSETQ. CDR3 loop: CASSHSNEKLFF. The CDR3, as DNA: TGCGCCAGCAGCCACTCTAATGAAAAACTGTTTTTT.